This record looks at one TCR beta chain sequence and its context. This entry belongs to a study of T cell repertoires in cytomegalovirus infection. MiXCR, run by TCRdb on the reads, gives a single entry per CDR3 protein. Of about 740,000 distinct CDR3 sequences listed, 35% to 40% are singletons. Germline CDR1 reads MGHDK; CDR2 reads SYGVNS. V was pared by 6 bases and J by 0 bases, with 13 bases between. The CDR3 is 15 residues long. Sequencing was done on a sample of PBMCs. The chain has TRBV25-1 and TRBJ2-3; the D gene is possibly TRBD1 (6 bases). The clonotype comes from a human donor in good health (CMV status not recorded). Some clones in this sample may be carry-over from other donors' samples. CDR3 bases: TGTGCCAGCAGACTCGGGACAAAGAGCACAGATACGCAGTATTTT. Translated: CASRLGTKSTDTQYF.